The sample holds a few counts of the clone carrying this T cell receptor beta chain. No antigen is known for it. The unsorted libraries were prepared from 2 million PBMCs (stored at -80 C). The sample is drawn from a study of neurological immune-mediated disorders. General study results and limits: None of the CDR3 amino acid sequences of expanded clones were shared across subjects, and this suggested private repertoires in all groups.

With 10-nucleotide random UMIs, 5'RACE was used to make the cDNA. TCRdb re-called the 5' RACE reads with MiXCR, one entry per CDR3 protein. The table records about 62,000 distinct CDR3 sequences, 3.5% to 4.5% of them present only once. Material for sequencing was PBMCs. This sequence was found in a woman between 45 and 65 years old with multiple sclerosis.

The CDR3: CASSSAWNGQPQHF. In nucleotides, the CDR3 is TGTGCCAGCAGTTCCGCTTGGAACGGTCAGCCCCAGCATTTT. The chain is built from TRBV12-3 or TRBV12-4 and TRBJ1-5, with no clear D. Trimming pared 4 bases from V and 6 bases from J, leaving 13 bases between. The CDR3 totals 14 residues.